Here is one T cell receptor beta chain with its context. Its antigen is not known. The data were taken from a study of Tregs in tolerant kidney transplant recipients. Study observations and caveats: Tolerant patients' donor-specific Tregs expanded beyond overall Tregs, suggesting antigen-driven growth.

V lost 0 bases and J 4 bases, leaving 13 bases between the germline ends. The CDR3 is 15 residues long. Germline V CDR1 and CDR2: SGHDT, YYEEEE. TCRdb keeps only in-frame clones here, not all; method: immunoSEQ multiplex PCR. The data contain about 83,000 clones, more than 95% of them singletons. The sequence derives from a human donor who received a combined kidney and bone marrow transplant. This specimen was CD4+ T cells from blood, taken before the transplant. V and J are TRBV5-6 and TRBJ2-5; no clear D. The CDR3 DNA is TGTGCCAGCAGCTTGGGGCCTCCGTCAGGAGAGACCCAGTACTTC. Its translation is CASSLGPPSGETQYF.